Sequencing of this T cell receptor beta chain was carried out in a study of T-cell memory formation after mild COVID-19. A single record per CDR3 protein comes from TCRdb applying MiXCR to the 5' RACE reads. The sample yields a few hundred thousand distinct CDR3 sequences, roughly 30% seen once. CDR3 length: 15 amino acids. Germline V gene lookup returns CDR1 MGHDK and CDR2 SYGVNS. Trimming took 6 bases from V and 0 from J; bases not matched to a gene: 7. The V gene is TRBV25-1, the J gene TRBJ2-5; 7 nucleotides align to TRBD2. This TCR was recovered from an adult woman who had mild COVID-19 (a few samples of this study predate the infection). Cell type and time point are not known. The sequenced material came from PBMCs or a T cell subset sorted from them (not recorded which). The CDR3 region has the DNA TGTGCCAGCAGCCCGGGGGGTGGCGACCAAGAGACCCAGTACTTC. Translated, it gives CASSPGGGDQETQYF.